Below, 6 T cell receptor beta chains from the same sample are listed, as sequenced in a study of T cells after yellow fever vaccination. One entry per CDR3 protein results from TCRdb running MiXCR on the 5' RACE reads. The sample has under 600,000 distinct CDR3 sequences, approximately 13% seen once. Specimen: PBMCs, collected on the day of the yellow fever booster vaccination. Every receptor here comes from a man aged 25-45 years who received the YFV17D yellow fever vaccine.

The rearrangement joins TRBV5-1 to TRBJ2-1; perhaps D is TRBD1 or TRBD2 (5 bases each). V was cut by 3 bases and J by 8 bases, with 18 bases left in between. The CDR3 extends over 15 amino acids. The V gene's germline CDR1 is SGHRS and CDR2 YFSETQ. The CDR3 region has the DNA TGCGCCAGCAGCTCCCGGGACCTAGCCCAGCATGAGCAGTTCTTC. This sequence encodes CASSSRDLAQHEQFF.

The chain couples TRBV15 to TRBJ2-1; the D gene is possibly TRBD1 (6 bases). The V end lost 6 bases, the J end lost 4 bases, and 16 bases lay between the germline ends. CDR1 and CDR2 (germline): LNHNV, YYDKDF (reference sequence). The CDR3 loop spans 15 amino acids. The CDR3 bases are TGTGCCACCAGTTCCGGGACACTGATGTACAATGAGCAGTTCTTC. This translates into CATSSGTLMYNEQFF.

The J gene is TRBJ2-7, the V gene TRBV30, with D hard to call. This CDR3 is 14 amino acids long. Looked up from germline, CDR1 is GTSNPN and CDR2 is SVGIG (reference sequence). The V gene lost 1 base and the J gene lost 4 bases, with 14 bases spanning the gap. The CDR3 sequence is CAWSEILPYYEQYF. Written as DNA, the CDR3 is TGTGCCTGGAGTGAAATCTTACCGTATTACGAGCAGTACTTC.

V usage is TRBV5-6 and J usage is TRBJ1-1; a weak D match, TRBD1 (5 bases). With 6 bases removed from V and 10 bases from J, the gap between germline ends came to 22 bases. The germline gives CDR1 SGHDT, CDR2 YYEEEE. This CDR3 comprises 14 residues. The CDR3 DNA reads TGTGCCAGCACCGCGAAGCGGGGCTGGGGCGTAGCTTTCTTT. Its translation: CASTAKRGWGVAFF.

The V call is TRBV12-5, the J call TRBJ2-7, with D perhaps assigned TRBD1 or TRBD2 (5 bases each). Germline values: CDR1 LGHNT, CDR2 FRNRAP. The V and J ends lost 4 bases and 7 bases respectively, with 8 bases between them. The CDR3 spans 11 residues. The CDR3 region has the DNA TGTGCTAGTGGTTCCGAGGGGGAGCAGTACTTC. It yields the protein CASGSEGEQYF.

In this sample, this clonotype turned up a few times. This sequence joins TRBV5-1 and TRBJ2-1; 14 bases agree with TRBD2. This CDR3 contains 17 residues. Trimming cost V 5 bases and J 1 base; bases outside gene matches: 5. Germline CDR1 and CDR2: SGHRS and YFSETQ. The CDR3 nucleotides read TGCGCCAGCAGAGGACTAGCGGGAGGAGGATCCTACAATGAGCAGTTCTTC. Its protein is CASRGLAGGGSYNEQFF.